Listed here are 27 T cell receptor beta chains from one sample, sequenced in a study of blood T cell repertoires in COVID-19. Sequenced by immunoSEQ multiplex PCR; TCRdb stores in-frame clones only, minus some. The sample shows 190,000 or so clones, more than 75% of them seen only once. Sequencing was done on a sample of peripheral blood. The receptors derive from a young woman who had recovered from COVID-19.

The chain employs TRBV5-1 and TRBJ2-1; TRBD2 agrees at 14 bases. The CDR3 spans 15 residues. V was pared by 4 bases and J by 12 bases, with 9 bases of the junction left unmatched. The germline gives CDR1 SGHRS, CDR2 YFSETQ. CDR3 sequence: CASSPGTSGGILQFF. Written as DNA, the CDR3 is TGCGCCAGCAGCCCGGGGACTAGCGGGGGCATCTTGCAGTTCTTC.

The J gene is TRBJ1-5, the V gene TRBV18; possible D gene TRBD1, 6 bases. The V gene's germline CDR1 is KGHSH and CDR2 LQKENI. V was pared by 3 bases and J by 0 bases, with 12 bases between. The CDR3 runs 16 residues. The CDR3 protein is CASSPLGQTSNQPQHF. Here the CDR3 DNA reads TGTGCCAGCTCACCTCTAGGACAGACTAGCAATCAGCCCCAGCATTTT.

This clone occurred a few times. The rearrangement joins TRBV18 to TRBJ1-1; perhaps TRBD1 as D (6 bases). CDR1 KGHSH and CDR2 LQKENI come from the germline V gene. Trimming removed 1 base from V and 3 bases from J, with 12 bases in between. The CDR3 extends over 15 amino acids. The CDR3 sequence is CASSPRKGVDTEAFF. In nucleotides, the CDR3 is TGTGCCAGCTCACCACGGAAGGGGGTGGACACTGAAGCTTTCTTT.

The DNA of the CDR3 is TGTGCCAGCAGCGCCCGACTCCTCTATGAGCAGTTCTTC. This gives the protein CASSARLLYEQFF. The gene calls are TRBV5-5 and TRBJ2-1; unclear D gene. The germline gives CDR1 SGHKS, CDR2 YYEKEE (reference sequence). Between the trimmed V and J ends, which lost 4 bases and 8 bases, there was a span of 13 bases. This CDR3 region has 13 residues.

CDR3 coding DNA: TGTGCCAGCCGAACAGGGGACTCCTACGAGCAGTACGTC. Translation gives CASRTGDSYEQYV. V usage is TRBV18 and J usage is TRBJ2-7, with TRBD1 identical over 7 bases. The CDR3 totals 13 residues. CDR1 and CDR2 from the germline V gene are KGHSH and LQKENI. Trimming took 8 bases from V and 0 from J; bases not matched to a gene: 4.

V usage is TRBV6-2 or TRBV6-3 and J usage is TRBJ1-2; 8 bases align to TRBD1. CDR1 is MNHEY and CDR2 is SVGEGT in the germline V gene. CDR3 length: 15 residues. The V segment lost 2 bases and the J segment 1 base; nucleotides outside the gene matches: 3. The CDR3 nucleotides are TGTGCCAGCAGTTACGACAGGGGCAATAACTATGGCTACACCTTC. It translates to CASSYDRGNNYGYTF.

The CDR3: CASSPLTGGRTYEQYF. The CDR3 nucleotides read TGTGCCAGCAGTCCCCTGACAGGGGGAAGAACCTACGAGCAGTACTTC. The chain has TRBV6-2 or TRBV6-3 and TRBJ2-7, with TRBD1 matching 9 bases. CDR1 and CDR2 from the germline V gene are MNHEY and SVGEGT. The CDR3 contains 16 residues. Trimming took 5 bases from V and 2 from J; bases not matched to a gene: 10.

J is TRBJ1-3 and V is TRBV27; 7 nucleotides align to TRBD1. Unmatched junction bases numbered 1, after V lost 9 bases and J lost 2 bases. In germline, CDR1 is MNHEY, CDR2 SMNVEV (reference sequence). The CDR3 covers 12 residues. CDR3 sequence: CASGTAGNTIYF. The CDR3 DNA sequence: TGTGCCAGTGGGACAGCTGGAAACACCATATATTTT.

V is TRBV6-6 and J is TRBJ2-2; possible D gene TRBD1, 5 bases. The V end was cut by 0 bases, the J end by 4 bases, with 9 bases between. The germline V gene encodes CDR1 MNHNY and CDR2 SVGAGI (reference sequence). The CDR3 is 15 residues long. Written as DNA, the CDR3 is TGTGCCAGCAGTTACTCCACAGGATTCACCGGGGAGCTGTTTTTT. Amino acid sequence: CASSYSTGFTGELFF.

V usage is TRBV6-6 and J usage is TRBJ2-1; TRBD2 matches 7 bases. The CDR3 has 13 amino acids. After removal of 10 bases from V and 4 bases from J, the junction contained 7 bases not matched to a gene. Germline CDR1 reads MNHNY; CDR2 reads SVGAGI (reference sequence). The CDR3 region is CATSSGAYNEQFF. In nucleotides, the CDR3 is TGTGCCACCTCCAGCGGGGCTTACAATGAGCAGTTCTTC.

V is TRBV4-3 and J is TRBJ2-3; possibly TRBD2 for D (5 bases). The CDR3 sequence is 16 residues long. From germline, CDR1 is LGHNA and CDR2 YSLEER. V gave up 0 bases and J gave up 2 bases, with 12 bases separating them. The CDR3: CASSQDPEGNTDTQYF. The CDR3 DNA reads TGCGCCAGCAGCCAAGATCCAGAGGGAAACACAGATACGCAGTATTTT.

V and J are TRBV27 and TRBJ1-1; unclear D gene. The germline V gene has CDR1 MNHEY and CDR2 SMNVEV (reference sequence). CDR3 size: 14 residues. Trimming cost V 4 bases and J 4 bases, with 13 bases left between them. The CDR3 DNA follows: TGTGCCAGCAGTTGGAGCAAGGTATTCACTGAAGCTTTCTTT. Translating it yields CASSWSKVFTEAFF.

This chain links TRBV13 with TRBJ1-1, with 8 bases matching TRBD1. CDR3 size: 14 residues. In germline, CDR1 is PRHDT, CDR2 FYEKMQ (reference sequence). V was pared by 0 bases and J by 5 bases, with 2 bases of the junction left unmatched. The CDR3 coding sequence is TGTGCCAGCAGCTTAGGCGGGACAGGAACTGAAGCTTTCTTT. Translated: CASSLGGTGTEAFF. The whole variable domain, remainder taken from reference TRBV13 and TRBJ1-1, is AAGVIQSPRHLIKEKRETATLKCYPIPRHDTVYWYQQGPGQDPQFLISFYEKMQSDKGSIPDRFSAQQFSDYHSELNMSSLELGDSALYFCASSLGGTGTEAFFGQGTRLTVV.

This chain links TRBV11-2 with TRBJ1-2; no clear D. The CDR3 loop spans 12 amino acids. V gave up 0 bases and J gave up 4 bases, with 3 bases separating them. Germline lookup yields CDR1 SGHAT and CDR2 FQNNGV. In nucleotides, the CDR3 is TGTGCCAGCAGCTTAGAGGCCTATGGCTACACCTTC. Translated: CASSLEAYGYTF.

The chain carries TRBV6-6 and TRBJ1-3, with D tentatively TRBD1 (6 bases). The CDR3 is 16 residues long. Trimming shortened V by 4 bases and J by 0 bases, and 13 bases separated the two germline ends. Germline V gives CDR1 MNHNY, CDR2 SVGAGI (reference sequence). The CDR3 bases are TGTGCCAGCAGTTTCGGACAGACGGACTCTGGAAACACCATATATTTT. This encodes CASSFGQTDSGNTIYF.

V usage is TRBV4-2 and J usage is TRBJ2-3, with TRBD2 matching 15 bases. Per germline, CDR1 LGHNA and CDR2 YNFKEQ. CDR3 length: 18 amino acids. J was trimmed by 2 bases and V by 3 bases; bases with no gene match: 6. The CDR3, as DNA: TGTGCCAGCAGCCAGAAAGGGACTAGCGGGGGGCTCACAGATACGCAGTATTTT. It specifies CASSQKGTSGGLTDTQYF.

V is TRBV5-4 and J is TRBJ2-6; 7 positions agree with TRBD1. In germline, CDR1 is SGHNT, CDR2 YYREEE (reference sequence). V lost 5 bases to trimming and J lost 0 bases; unmatched junction nucleotides: 5. The CDR3 consists of 16 residues. DNA of the CDR3: TGTGCCAGCAGTGGGACAGTGGGCTCTGGGGCCAACGTCCTGACTTTC. Its protein is CASSGTVGSGANVLTF.

V gene TRBV18 combines with J gene TRBJ2-1; 7 bases are shared with TRBD1. J was trimmed by 6 bases and V by 3 bases; bases with no gene match: 5. Germline CDR1 and CDR2: KGHSH and LQKENI. This CDR3 has 14 residues. The CDR3 nucleotides read TGTGCCAGCTCACCGGATCAGGGGGTCAATGAGCAGTTCTTC. The encoded protein is CASSPDQGVNEQFF.

This clone came up once. The gene calls are TRBV7-9 and TRBJ2-3, with D uncertain. The ends were cut back, 3 bases at V and 4 bases at J, with 11 bases in the middle. The CDR3 length is 14 residues. Germline assignment: CDR1 SEHNR and CDR2 FQNEAQ (reference sequence). The CDR3 coding sequence is TGTGCCAGCAGCTTGGGCTTGTCCCCAGATACGCAGTATTTT. Its protein is CASSLGLSPDTQYF.

In DNA form, the CDR3 reads TGTGCCAGCAGTAGACAGGGGGCTCCTTCACCCCTCCACTTT. Translating it yields CASSRQGAPSPLHF. This chain uses TRBV7-9 with TRBJ1-6; TRBD1 agrees at 10 bases. The CDR3 is made up of 14 amino acids. The trim removed 6 bases at V and 9 bases at J, leaving 5 bases unmatched. Germline V gives CDR1 SEHNR, CDR2 FQNEAQ (reference sequence).

The chain carries TRBV7-2 and TRBJ2-3, with D hard to call. The CDR3 length is 13 residues. Germline CDR1 reads SGHTA; CDR2 reads FQGNSA. Trimming stripped 2 bases from V and 5 bases from J, with 8 bases between. In DNA form, the CDR3 reads TGTGCCAGCAGCTTATTGGCGGTAGATACGCAGTATTTT. Encoded protein: CASSLLAVDTQYF.

A few counts support this clone. The V gene is TRBV19, the J gene TRBJ2-7, with D possibly matching TRBD1 (6 bases). Trimming shortened V by 4 bases and J by 6 bases, and 16 bases separated the two germline ends. This CDR3 is built from 14 residues. Germline V gives CDR1 LNHDA, CDR2 SQIVND (reference sequence). The CDR3 is CASSKQVLGGEQYF. CDR3 in DNA: TGTGCCAGTAGTAAACAGGTTTTAGGGGGCGAGCAGTACTTC.

The chain uses TRBV6-5 and TRBJ2-2; TRBD2 might be the D (5 bases). CDR1 and CDR2 (germline): MNHEY, SVGAGI. V dropped 6 bases and J dropped 0 bases, with 8 bases sitting between them. The CDR3 length is 14 residues. The CDR3 loop reads CASRRATNTGELFF. The CDR3 bases are TGTGCCAGCAGGCGGGCTACGAACACCGGGGAGCTGTTTTTT.

The CDR3 is CASSHYDSDTEAFF. CDR3 coding DNA: TGTGCCAGCAGCCATTACGACAGCGACACTGAAGCTTTCTTT. This sequence joins TRBV7-8 and TRBJ1-1, with D possibly matching TRBD1 (5 bases). The CDR3 sequence is 14 residues long. From germline, CDR1 is SGHVS and CDR2 FQNEAQ. V was cut by 5 bases and J by 3 bases, with 13 bases left in between.

The chain employs TRBV4-3 and TRBJ2-4, with a tentative D call TRBD2 (6 bases). Per germline, CDR1 LGHNA and CDR2 YSLEER. The V end lost 0 bases, the J end lost 2 bases, and 11 bases lay between the germline ends. The length of the CDR3 is 16 residues. In DNA form, the CDR3 reads TGCGCCAGCAGCCAAGATCTGGCGGGAACCAAAAACATTCAGTACTTC. Protein: CASSQDLAGTKNIQYF.

The genes are TRBV10-3 and TRBJ1-1, with D maybe TRBD1 (6 bases). The CDR3 contains 12 residues. The germline gives CDR1 ENHRY, CDR2 SYGVKD. V lost 4 bases, J lost 11 bases, and 14 bases lay in between. Here the CDR3 DNA reads TGTGCCATCAGTGGGAGACAGGACAACGCTTTCTTT. Its protein is CAISGRQDNAFF.

This chain joins TRBV5-1 and TRBJ1-2; 8 nucleotides line up with TRBD1. There are 13 residues in the CDR3. J was trimmed by 8 bases and V by 5 bases; bases with no gene match: 8. In germline, CDR1 is SGHRS, CDR2 YFSETQ. CDR3 in DNA: TGCGCCAGCAGAGAGACAGGGGATGGAGGCTACACCTTC. Translating gives CASRETGDGGYTF.